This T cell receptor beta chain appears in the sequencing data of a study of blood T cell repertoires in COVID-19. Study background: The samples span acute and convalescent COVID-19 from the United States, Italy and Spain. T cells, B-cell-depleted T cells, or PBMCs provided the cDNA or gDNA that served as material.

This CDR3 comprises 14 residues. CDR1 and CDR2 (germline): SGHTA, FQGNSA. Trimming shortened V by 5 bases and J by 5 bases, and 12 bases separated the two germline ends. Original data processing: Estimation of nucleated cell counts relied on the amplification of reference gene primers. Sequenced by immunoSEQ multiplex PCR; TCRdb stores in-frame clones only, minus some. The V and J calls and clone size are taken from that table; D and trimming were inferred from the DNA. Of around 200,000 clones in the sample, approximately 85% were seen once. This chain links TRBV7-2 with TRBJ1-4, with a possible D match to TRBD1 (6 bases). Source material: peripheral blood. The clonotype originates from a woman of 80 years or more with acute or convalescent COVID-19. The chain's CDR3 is CASSHRQANEKLFF. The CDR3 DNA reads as TGTGCCAGCAGCCACAGACAGGCCAATGAAAAACTGTTTTTT.